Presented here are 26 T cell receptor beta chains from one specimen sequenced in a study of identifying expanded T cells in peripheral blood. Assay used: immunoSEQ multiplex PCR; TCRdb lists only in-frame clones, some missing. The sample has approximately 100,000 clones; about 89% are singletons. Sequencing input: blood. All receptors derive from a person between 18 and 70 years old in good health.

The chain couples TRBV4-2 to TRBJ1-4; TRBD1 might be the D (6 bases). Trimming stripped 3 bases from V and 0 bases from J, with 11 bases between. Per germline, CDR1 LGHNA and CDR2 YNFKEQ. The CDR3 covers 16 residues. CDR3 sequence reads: CASSQGATSTNEKLFF. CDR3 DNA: TGTGCCAGCAGCCAGGGGGCAACCTCAACTAATGAAAAACTGTTTTTT.

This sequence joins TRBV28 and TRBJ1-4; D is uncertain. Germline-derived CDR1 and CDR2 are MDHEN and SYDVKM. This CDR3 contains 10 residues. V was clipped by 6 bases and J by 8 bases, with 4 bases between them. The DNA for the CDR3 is TGTGCCAGCAGGGGGGAAAAACTGTTTTTT. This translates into CASRGEKLFF.

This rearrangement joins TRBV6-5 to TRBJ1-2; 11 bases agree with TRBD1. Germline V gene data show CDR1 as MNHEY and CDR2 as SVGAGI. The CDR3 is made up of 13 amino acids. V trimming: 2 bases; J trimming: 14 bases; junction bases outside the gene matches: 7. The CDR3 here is CASSYNPGQGGTF. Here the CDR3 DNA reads TGTGCCAGCAGTTACAACCCGGGACAGGGGGGTACCTTC.

This CDR3 reads CAVTRGLARAGEQFF. The CDR3 nucleotides are TGTGCCGTAACCCGAGGACTAGCGAGGGCTGGTGAGCAGTTCTTC. The chain has TRBV6-5 and TRBJ2-1; 9 nucleotides line up with TRBD2. The CDR3 contains 15 residues. V lost 11 bases, J lost 9 bases, and 17 bases stayed unmatched. CDR1 is MNHEY, CDR2 SVGAGI, per germline.

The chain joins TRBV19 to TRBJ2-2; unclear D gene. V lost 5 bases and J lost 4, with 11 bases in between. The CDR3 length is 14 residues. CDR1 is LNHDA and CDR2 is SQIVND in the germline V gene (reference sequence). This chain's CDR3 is CASSRADPTGELFF. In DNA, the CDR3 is TGTGCCAGTAGTCGAGCAGATCCCACCGGGGAGCTGTTTTTT.

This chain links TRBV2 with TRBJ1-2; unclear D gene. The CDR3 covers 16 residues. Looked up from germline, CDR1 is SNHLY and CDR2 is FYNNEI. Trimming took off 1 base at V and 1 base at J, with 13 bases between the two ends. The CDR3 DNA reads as TGTGCCAGCAGTGAAGGGGGAACAGATTATAACTATGGCTACACCTTC. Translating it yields CASSEGGTDYNYGYTF.

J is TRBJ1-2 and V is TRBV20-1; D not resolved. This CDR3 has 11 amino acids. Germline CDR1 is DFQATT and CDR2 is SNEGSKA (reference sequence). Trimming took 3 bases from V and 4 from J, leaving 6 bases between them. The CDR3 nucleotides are TGCAGTGCTAGTGAGAGCTATGGCTACACCTTC. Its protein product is CSASESYGYTF.

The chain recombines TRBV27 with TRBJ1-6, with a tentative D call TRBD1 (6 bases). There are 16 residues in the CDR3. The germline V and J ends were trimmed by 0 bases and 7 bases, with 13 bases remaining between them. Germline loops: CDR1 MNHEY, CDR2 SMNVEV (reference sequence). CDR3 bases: TGTGCCAGCAGTTTATCTGGGAGGGGGGGAAATTCACCCCTCCACTTT. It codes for CASSLSGRGGNSPLHF.

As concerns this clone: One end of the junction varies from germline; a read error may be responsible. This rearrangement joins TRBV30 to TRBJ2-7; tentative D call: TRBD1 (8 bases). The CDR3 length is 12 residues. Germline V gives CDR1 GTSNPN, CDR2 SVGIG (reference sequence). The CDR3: CAGRGQVYEQYF. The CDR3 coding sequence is TGTGCCGGGAGGGGACAGGTCTACGAGCAGTACTTC.

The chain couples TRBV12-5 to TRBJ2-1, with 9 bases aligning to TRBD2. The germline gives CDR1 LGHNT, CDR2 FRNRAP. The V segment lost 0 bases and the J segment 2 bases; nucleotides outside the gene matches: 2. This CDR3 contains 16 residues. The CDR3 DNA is TGTGCTAGTGGTTTGGTAGCGGGGGGAGCCTACAATGAGCAGTTCTTC. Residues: CASGLVAGGAYNEQFF.

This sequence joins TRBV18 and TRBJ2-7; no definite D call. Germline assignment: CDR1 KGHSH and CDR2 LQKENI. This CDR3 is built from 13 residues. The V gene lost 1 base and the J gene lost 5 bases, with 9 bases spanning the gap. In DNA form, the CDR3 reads TGTGCCAGCTCACCACGAAAGGTGAACGAGCAGTACTTC. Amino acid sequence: CASSPRKVNEQYF.

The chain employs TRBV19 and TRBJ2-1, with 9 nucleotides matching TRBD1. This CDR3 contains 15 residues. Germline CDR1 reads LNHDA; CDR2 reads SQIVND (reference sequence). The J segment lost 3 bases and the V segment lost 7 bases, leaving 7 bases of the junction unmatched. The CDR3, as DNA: TGTGCCAGTACCCCGAGACAGGGGGGCTACAATGAGCAGTTCTTC. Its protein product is CASTPRQGGYNEQFF.

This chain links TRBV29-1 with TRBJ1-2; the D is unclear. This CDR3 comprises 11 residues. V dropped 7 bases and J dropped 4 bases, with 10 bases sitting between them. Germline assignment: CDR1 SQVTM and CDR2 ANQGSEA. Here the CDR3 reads CSAGESYGYTF. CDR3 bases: TGCAGCGCCGGGGAGTCCTATGGCTACACCTTC. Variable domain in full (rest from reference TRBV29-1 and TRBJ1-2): SAVISQKPSRDICQRGTSLTIQCQVDSQVTMMFWYRQQPGQSLTLIATANQGSEATYESGFVIDKFPISRPNLTFSTLTVSNMSPEDSSIYLCSAGESYGYTFGSGTRLTVV.

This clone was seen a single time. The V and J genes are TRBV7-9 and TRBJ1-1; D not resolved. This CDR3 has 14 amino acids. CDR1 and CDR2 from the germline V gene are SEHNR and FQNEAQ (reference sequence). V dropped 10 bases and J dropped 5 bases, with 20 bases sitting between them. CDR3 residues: CATSLRVERTEAFF. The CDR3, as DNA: TGTGCCACCTCACTTAGGGTGGAGCGGACTGAAGCTTTCTTT.

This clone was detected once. This CDR3 reads CATPLGTGPTNYGYTF. The CDR3, as DNA: TGTGCCACCCCATTAGGGACAGGTCCTACTAACTATGGCTACACCTTC. This chain links TRBV21-1 with TRBJ1-2; TRBD1 is the table's D call, not checked against the DNA. TRBV21-1 is shown as a pseudogene. The CDR3 runs to 16 residues.

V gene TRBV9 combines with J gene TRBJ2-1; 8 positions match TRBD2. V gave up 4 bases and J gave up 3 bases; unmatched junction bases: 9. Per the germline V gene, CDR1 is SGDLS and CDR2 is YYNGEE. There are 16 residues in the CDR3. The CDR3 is CASSPAGATYYNEQFF. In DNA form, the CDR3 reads TGTGCCAGCAGCCCAGCGGGGGCGACCTACTACAATGAGCAGTTCTTC. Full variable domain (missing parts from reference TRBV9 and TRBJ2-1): DSGVTQTPKHLITATGQRVTLRCSPRSGDLSVYWYQQSLDQGLQFLIQYYNGEERAKGNILERFSAQQFPDLHSELNLSSLELGDSALYFCASSPAGATYYNEQFFGPGTRLTVL.

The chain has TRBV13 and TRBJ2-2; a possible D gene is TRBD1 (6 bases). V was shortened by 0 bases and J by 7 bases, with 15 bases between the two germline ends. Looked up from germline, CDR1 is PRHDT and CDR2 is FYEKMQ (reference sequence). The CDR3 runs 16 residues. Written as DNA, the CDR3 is TGTGCCAGCAGCTTAGGTGTGACAGGAGGCGGCGGGGAGCTGTTTTTT. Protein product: CASSLGVTGGGGELFF.

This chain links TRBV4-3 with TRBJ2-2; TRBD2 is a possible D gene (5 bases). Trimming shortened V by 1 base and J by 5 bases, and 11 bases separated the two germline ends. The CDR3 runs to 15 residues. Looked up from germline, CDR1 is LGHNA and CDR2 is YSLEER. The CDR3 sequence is CASSQASPGTGELFF. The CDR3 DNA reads TGCGCCAGCAGCCAAGCCTCACCGGGGACCGGGGAGCTGTTTTTT.

CDR3 sequence: CASSLRQGQPQHF. CDR3 sequence (DNA): TGTGCCAGCAGCCTTCGCCAAGGGCAGCCCCAGCATTTT. The chain recombines TRBV14 with TRBJ1-5, with no clear D. Trimming pared 4 bases from V and 7 bases from J, leaving 11 bases between. CDR3 length: 13 amino acids. Germline CDR1 reads SGHDN; CDR2 reads FVKESK.

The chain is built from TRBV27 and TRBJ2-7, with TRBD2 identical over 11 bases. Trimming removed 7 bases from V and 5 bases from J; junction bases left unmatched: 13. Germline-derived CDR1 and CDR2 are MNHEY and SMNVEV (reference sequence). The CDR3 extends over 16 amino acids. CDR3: CASIASGGNWNDEQYF. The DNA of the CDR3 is TGTGCCAGCATAGCTAGCGGGGGGAATTGGAACGACGAGCAGTACTTC.

The CDR3 loop is CASSEGGWQPQHF. The CDR3 DNA sequence: TGTGCCAGCAGCGAGGGGGGGTGGCAGCCCCAGCATTTT. The chain combines TRBV6-6 with TRBJ1-5; D might be TRBD1 (6 bases). The CDR3 length is 13 residues. Germline CDR1 MNHNY, CDR2 SVGAGI (reference sequence). Trimming removed 6 bases at V and 7 bases at J, with 13 bases between.

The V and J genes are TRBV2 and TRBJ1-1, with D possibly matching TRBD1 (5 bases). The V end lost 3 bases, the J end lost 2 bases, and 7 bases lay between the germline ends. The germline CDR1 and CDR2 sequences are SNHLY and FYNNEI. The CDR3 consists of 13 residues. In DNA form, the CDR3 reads TGTGCCAGCAGTGATCAGGGAAACACTGAAGCTTTCTTT. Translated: CASSDQGNTEAFF.

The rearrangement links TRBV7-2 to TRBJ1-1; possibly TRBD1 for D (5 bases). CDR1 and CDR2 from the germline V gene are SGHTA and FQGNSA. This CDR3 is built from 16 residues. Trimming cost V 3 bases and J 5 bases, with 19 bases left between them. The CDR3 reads CASSFRDTREGTEAFF. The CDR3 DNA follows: TGTGCCAGCAGCTTTCGCGACACCCGAGAGGGGACTGAAGCTTTCTTT.

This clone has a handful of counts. As DNA, the CDR3 is TGTGCCAGCAGTGCAGGGGCCAATAGCAATCAGCCCCAGCATTTT. It encodes CASSAGANSNQPQHF. J is TRBJ1-5 and V is TRBV2, with a weak D call TRBD1 (6 bases). The CDR3 spans 15 residues. V gave up 4 bases and J gave up 0 bases, with 10 bases separating them. Germline loops: CDR1 SNHLY, CDR2 FYNNEI.

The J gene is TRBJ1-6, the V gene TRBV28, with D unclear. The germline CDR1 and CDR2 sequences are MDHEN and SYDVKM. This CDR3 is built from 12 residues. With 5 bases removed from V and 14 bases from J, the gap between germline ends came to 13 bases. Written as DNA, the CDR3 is TGTGCCAGCAGTCCCTATGGCTTTGCCCTCCACTTT. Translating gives CASSPYGFALHF.

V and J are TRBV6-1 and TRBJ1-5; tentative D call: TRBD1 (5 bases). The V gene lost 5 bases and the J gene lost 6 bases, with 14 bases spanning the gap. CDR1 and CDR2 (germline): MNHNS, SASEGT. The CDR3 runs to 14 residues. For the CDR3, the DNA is TGTGCCAGCAGTCCGGGGCAAGGGCGTCAGCCCCAGCATTTT. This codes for CASSPGQGRQPQHF.